One sample yielded the 4 T cell receptor beta chains listed below, sequenced in a study of blood T cell repertoires in COVID-19. Profiling relied on immunoSEQ multiplex PCR, and the TCRdb table lists in-frame clones only, not all of them. The sample carries about 190,000 clones, around 85% recorded once. The sequenced material came from PBMCs or T cells enriched from blood (not recorded which). These receptors were collected from a woman younger than 45 who had recovered from COVID-19.

The chain couples TRBV4-2 to TRBJ2-7; 10 bases map to TRBD2. The trim removed 0 bases at V and 7 bases at J, leaving 12 bases unmatched. Germline values: CDR1 LGHNA, CDR2 YNFKEQ. This CDR3 has 17 amino acids. CDR3 loop: CASSQEIVASGRGEQYF. The DNA of the CDR3 is TGTGCCAGCAGCCAAGAGATAGTCGCTAGCGGGAGAGGTGAGCAGTACTTC.

This sequence joins TRBV3-1 (or the pseudogene TRBV3-2) and TRBJ2-1, with TRBD2 matching 11 bases. Unmatched junction bases numbered 10, after V lost 0 bases and J lost 6 bases. The CDR3 is made up of 18 amino acids. Germline CDR1 and CDR2: LGHDT and YNNKEL (reference sequence). CDR3 amino acids: CASSQDPSGRFLGNEQFF. The CDR3 nucleotides are TGTGCCAGCAGCCAAGATCCTAGCGGGAGGTTTCTGGGCAATGAGCAGTTCTTC.

The chain couples TRBV11-2 to TRBJ1-2; a possible D gene is TRBD1 (5 bases). This CDR3 is built from 15 residues. Germline V gene data show CDR1 as SGHAT and CDR2 as FQNNGV. The V end lost 0 bases, the J end lost 5 bases, and 13 bases lay between the germline ends. The CDR3 loop reads CASSLDPAGRYGYTF. The CDR3 DNA is TGTGCCAGCAGCTTAGATCCCGCAGGGCGTTATGGCTACACCTTC.

The chain recombines TRBV5-4 with TRBJ2-2, with a possible D match to TRBD1 (5 bases). CDR3 length equals 15 residues. The germline gives CDR1 SGHNT, CDR2 YYREEE (reference sequence). Trimming stripped 1 base from V and 7 bases from J, with 14 bases between. Here the CDR3 reads CASSLWGRKDGELFF. The DNA of the CDR3 is TGTGCCAGCAGCTTGTGGGGCCGCAAGGACGGGGAGCTGTTTTTT.